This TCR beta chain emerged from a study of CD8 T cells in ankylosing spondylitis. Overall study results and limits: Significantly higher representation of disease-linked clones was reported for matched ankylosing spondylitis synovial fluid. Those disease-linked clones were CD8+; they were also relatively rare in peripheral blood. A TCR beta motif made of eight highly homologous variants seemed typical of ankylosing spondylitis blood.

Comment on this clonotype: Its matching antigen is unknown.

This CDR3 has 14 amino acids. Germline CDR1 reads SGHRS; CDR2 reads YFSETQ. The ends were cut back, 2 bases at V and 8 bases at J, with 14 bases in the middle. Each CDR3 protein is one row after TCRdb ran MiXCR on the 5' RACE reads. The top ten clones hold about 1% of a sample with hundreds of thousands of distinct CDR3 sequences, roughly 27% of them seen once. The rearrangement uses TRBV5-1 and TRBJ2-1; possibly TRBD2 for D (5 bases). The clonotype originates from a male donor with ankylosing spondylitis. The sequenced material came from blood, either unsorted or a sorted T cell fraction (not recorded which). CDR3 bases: TGCGCCAGCAGCTTTAGCGCCCCTGGGGATGAGCAGTTCTTC. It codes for CASSFSAPGDEQFF. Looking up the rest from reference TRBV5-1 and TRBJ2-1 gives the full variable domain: KAGVTQTPRYLIKTRGQQVTLSCSPISGHRSVSWYQQTPGQGLQFLFEYFSETQRNKGNFPGRFSGRQFSNSRSEMNVSTLELGDSALYLCASSFSAPGDEQFFGPGTRLTVL.